This TCR beta chain stems from a study of vaccination and CD4 T cells after COVID-19. Study context: Overlapping spike peptides of SARS-CoV-2, HCoV-NL63, HCoV-OC43 and HCoV-229E were used, and cells were stimulated with them. Study-wide results and limits: Analysis of convalescent patients found that 304 of 307 vaccine-specific clones were spike mono-reactive.

Germline loops: CDR1 SGHVS, CDR2 FQNEAQ. V lost 7 bases to trimming and J lost 0 bases, with 18 bases between them. This CDR3 has 16 amino acids. This clonotype was counted a few times. Its target is not known. The Oncomine TCR Beta short-read assay generated sequence data from the DNA of cultured CD4+ T cells. One entry per CDR3 protein results from TCRdb running MiXCR on the PCR reads. The top ten clones hold roughly 25% of a sample with about 11,000 distinct CDR3 sequences, around three fifths of them seen once. Noted treatment: roughly nine-day PBMC culture with coronavirus spike peptide pools or control peptides (ViraFEST assay). After expanding antigen-specific T cells with peptide pools, ViraFEST sequenced their TCRs. Days 3 and 7 were when half the medium was replaced with fresh IL-2 medium.

The starting material was CD4+ T cells from blood, cultured in vitro, obtained before SARS-CoV-2 vaccination. This receptor was identified in a human donor who had recovered from COVID-19. The rearrangement uses TRBV7-8 and TRBJ1-1; D uncertain. CDR3 bases: TGTGCCAGCAACCCACTTCCGGCGGGAATGAACACTGAAGCTTTCTTT. Translating gives CASNPLPAGMNTEAFF.